This TCR beta chain was observed in a study of blood T cells in healthy people across ages. General study findings and limits: In long-lived donors, naive CD4+ cell counts and diversity exceeded those of aged donors.

About this clonotype itself: Its antigen remains unidentified. One end of the junction is discordant with germline, which a read error may explain.

Per the germline V gene, CDR1 is MNHNY and CDR2 is SVGAGI (reference sequence). The CDR3 has 15 amino acids. Then a second PCR, running roughly 6 to 11 cycles, was carried out with a sample-barcoded 5' primer and a J-beta primer mix. Each CDR3 protein gets one entry after TCRdb re-called the 5' RACE reads with MiXCR. Here the sample spans about 800,000 distinct CDR3 sequences, approximately 25% being singletons. The same sample was also studied in work on T cells of mothers and their children. That report notes: Each child gave 2.5 million to 3.5 million TCR beta CDR3 reads (each mother, over 9 million). The study found thymic selection shapes TCR recombination output similarly in related and unrelated pairs.

This clonotype was sampled from a boy aged 5-17 years in good health. The gene calls are TRBV6-6 and TRBJ1-4, with D hard to call. Sequencing was performed on blood. Here the CDR3 reads CASSYVGNRGEKLSF. CDR3 DNA sequence: TGTGCCAGCAGTTACGTTGGGAACCGGGGAGAAAAACTGTCTTTT.